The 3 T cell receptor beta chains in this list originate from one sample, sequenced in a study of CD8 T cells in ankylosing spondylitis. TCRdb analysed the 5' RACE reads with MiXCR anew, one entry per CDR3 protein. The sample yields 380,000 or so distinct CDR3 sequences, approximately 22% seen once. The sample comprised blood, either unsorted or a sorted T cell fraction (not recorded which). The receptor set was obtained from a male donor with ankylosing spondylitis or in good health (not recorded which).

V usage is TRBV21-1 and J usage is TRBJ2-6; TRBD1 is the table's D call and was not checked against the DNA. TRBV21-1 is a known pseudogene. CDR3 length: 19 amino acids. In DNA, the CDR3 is TGTGCCAGCAGCAACTACCCACCGGGACAGGGCTATGGGGCCAACGTCCTGACTTTC. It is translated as CASSNYPPGQGYGANVLTF.

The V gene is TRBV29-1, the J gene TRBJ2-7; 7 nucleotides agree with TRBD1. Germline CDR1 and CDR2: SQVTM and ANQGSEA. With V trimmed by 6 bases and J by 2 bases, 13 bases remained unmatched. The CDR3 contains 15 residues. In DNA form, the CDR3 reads TGCAGCGTATCGGGGACAGAACTACGGACCTACGAGCAGTACTTC. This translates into CSVSGTELRTYEQYF.

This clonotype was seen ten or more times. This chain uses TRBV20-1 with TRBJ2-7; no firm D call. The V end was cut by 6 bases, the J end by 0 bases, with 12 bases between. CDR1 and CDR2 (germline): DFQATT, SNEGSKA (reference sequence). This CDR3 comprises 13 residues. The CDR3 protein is CSAQGPISYEQYF. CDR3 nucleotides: TGCAGTGCCCAAGGGCCTATCTCCTACGAGCAGTACTTC.